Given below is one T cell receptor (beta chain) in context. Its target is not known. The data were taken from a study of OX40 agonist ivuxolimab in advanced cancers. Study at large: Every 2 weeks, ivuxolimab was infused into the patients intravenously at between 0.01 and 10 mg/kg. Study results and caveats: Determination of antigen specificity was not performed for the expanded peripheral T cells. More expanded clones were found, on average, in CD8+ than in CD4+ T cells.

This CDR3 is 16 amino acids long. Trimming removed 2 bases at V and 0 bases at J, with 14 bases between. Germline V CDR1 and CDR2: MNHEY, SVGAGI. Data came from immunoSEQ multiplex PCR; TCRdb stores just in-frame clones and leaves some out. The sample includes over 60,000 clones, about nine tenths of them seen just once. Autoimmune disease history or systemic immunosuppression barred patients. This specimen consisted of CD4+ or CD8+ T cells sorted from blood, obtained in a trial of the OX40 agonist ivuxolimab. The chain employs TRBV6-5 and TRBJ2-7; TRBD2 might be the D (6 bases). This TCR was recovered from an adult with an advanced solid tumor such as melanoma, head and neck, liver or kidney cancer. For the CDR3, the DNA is TGTGCCAGCAGTTACCGAATTCGGCGGGACTCCTACGAGCAGTACTTC. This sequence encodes CASSYRIRRDSYEQYF.